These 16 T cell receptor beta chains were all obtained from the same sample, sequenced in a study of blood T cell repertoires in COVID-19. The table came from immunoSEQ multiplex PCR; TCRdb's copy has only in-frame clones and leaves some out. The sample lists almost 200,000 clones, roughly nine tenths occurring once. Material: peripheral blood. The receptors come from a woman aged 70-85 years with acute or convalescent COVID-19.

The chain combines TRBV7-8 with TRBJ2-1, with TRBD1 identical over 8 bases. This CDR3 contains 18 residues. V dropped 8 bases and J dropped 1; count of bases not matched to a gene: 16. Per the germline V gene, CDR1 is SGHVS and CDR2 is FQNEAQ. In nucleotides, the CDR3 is TGTGCCAGCCGACGGACAGGGACAATTATAAAGTCCTACAATGAGCAGTTCTTC. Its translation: CASRRTGTIIKSYNEQFF.

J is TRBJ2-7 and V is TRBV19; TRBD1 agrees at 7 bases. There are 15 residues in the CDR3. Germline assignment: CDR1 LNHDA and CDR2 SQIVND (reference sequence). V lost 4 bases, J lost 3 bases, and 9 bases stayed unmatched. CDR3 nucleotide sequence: TGTGCCAGTAGTACCGGGGACAGAAGTCTCTACGAGCAGTACTTC. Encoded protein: CASSTGDRSLYEQYF.

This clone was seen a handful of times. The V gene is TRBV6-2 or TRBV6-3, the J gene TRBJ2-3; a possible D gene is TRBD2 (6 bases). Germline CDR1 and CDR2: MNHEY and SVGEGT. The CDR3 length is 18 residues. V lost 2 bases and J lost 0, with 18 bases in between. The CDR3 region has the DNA TGTGCCAGCAGTTACGGGGTTTGGTCGGGAGCTAGCACAGATACGCAGTATTTT. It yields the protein CASSYGVWSGASTDTQYF.

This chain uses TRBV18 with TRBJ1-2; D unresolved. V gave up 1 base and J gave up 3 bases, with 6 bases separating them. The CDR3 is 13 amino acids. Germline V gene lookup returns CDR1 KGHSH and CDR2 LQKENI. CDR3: CASSPLRDYGYTF. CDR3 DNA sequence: TGTGCCAGCTCACCACTCCGGGACTATGGCTACACCTTC.

The chain's CDR3 is CASTPGQNTEAFF. The CDR3 coding sequence is TGTGCCAGCACCCCGGGACAGAACACTGAAGCTTTCTTT. This chain links TRBV6-6 with TRBJ1-1, with a possible D match to TRBD1 (6 bases). Between the trimmed V and J ends, which lost 7 bases and 1 base, there was a span of 10 bases. This CDR3 has 13 amino acids. In germline, CDR1 is MNHNY, CDR2 SVGAGI (reference sequence).

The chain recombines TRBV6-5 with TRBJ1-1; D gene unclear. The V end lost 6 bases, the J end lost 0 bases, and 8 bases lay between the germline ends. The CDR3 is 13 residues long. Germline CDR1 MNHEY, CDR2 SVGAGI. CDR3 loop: CASSGRVNTEAFF. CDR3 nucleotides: TGTGCCAGCAGCGGGAGGGTGAACACTGAAGCTTTCTTT.

The CDR3 DNA reads TGTGCCAGCAGCTTTGGGACTACGACGCCTTCACCCCTCCACTTT. Translated, it gives CASSFGTTTPSPLHF. V usage is TRBV7-9 and J usage is TRBJ1-6; a weak D match, TRBD1 (5 bases). This CDR3 is 15 amino acids long. Germline lookup yields CDR1 SEHNR and CDR2 FQNEAQ (reference sequence). The V and J ends lost 3 bases and 9 bases respectively, with 15 bases between them.

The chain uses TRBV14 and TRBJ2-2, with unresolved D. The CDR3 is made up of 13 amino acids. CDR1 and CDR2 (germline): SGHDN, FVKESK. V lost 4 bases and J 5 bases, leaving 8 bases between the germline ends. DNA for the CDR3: TGTGCCAGCAGCCCAACCCGGACCGGGGAGCTGTTTTTT. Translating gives CASSPTRTGELFF.

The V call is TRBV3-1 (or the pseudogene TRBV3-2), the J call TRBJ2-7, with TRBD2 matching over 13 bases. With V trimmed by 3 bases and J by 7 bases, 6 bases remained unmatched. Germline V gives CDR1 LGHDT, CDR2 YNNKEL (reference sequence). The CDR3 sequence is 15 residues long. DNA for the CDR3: TGTGCCAGCAGCCAGGGGACTAGCGGGGTGGGGGAGCAGTACTTC. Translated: CASSQGTSGVGEQYF.

The CDR3 bases are TGTGCCAGCAGATTACTAGGGAGGAGCTCCTACGAGCAGTACTTC. Protein: CASRLLGRSSYEQYF. V gene TRBV7-2 combines with J gene TRBJ2-7, with D tentatively TRBD2 (6 bases). The V end lost 6 bases, the J end lost 0 bases, and 15 bases lay between the germline ends. The CDR3 has 15 residues. Looked up from germline, CDR1 is SGHTA and CDR2 is FQGNSA.

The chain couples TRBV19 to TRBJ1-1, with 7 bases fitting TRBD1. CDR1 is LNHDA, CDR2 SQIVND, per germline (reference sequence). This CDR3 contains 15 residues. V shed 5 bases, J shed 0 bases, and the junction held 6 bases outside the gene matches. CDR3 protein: CASSGDRVLNTEAFF. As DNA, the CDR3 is TGTGCCAGTAGTGGTGACAGGGTCTTGAACACTGAAGCTTTCTTT.

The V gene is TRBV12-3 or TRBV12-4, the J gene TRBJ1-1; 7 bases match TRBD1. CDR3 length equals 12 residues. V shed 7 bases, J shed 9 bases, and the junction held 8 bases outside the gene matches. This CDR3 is CASTLSGQQAFF. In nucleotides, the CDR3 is TGTGCCAGCACCCTGTCGGGACAGCAAGCTTTCTTT.

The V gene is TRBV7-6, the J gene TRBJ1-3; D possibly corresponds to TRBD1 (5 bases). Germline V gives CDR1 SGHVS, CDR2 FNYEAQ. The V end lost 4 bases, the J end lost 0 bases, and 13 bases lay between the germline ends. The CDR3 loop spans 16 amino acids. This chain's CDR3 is CASSSRLQVSGNTIYF. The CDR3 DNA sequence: TGTGCCAGCAGCTCGAGATTACAGGTCTCTGGAAACACCATATATTTT.

The CDR3: CASSVPPGQSYQPQHF. Here the CDR3 DNA reads TGTGCCAGCAGTGTCCCTCCGGGACAGAGTTATCAGCCCCAGCATTTT. The V call is TRBV6-1, the J call TRBJ1-5, with TRBD1 matching 7 bases. This CDR3 is 16 amino acids long. Germline CDR1 is MNHNS and CDR2 is SASEGT. Trimming at V came to 4 bases and at J to 5 bases, leaving 11 bases not matched to a gene.

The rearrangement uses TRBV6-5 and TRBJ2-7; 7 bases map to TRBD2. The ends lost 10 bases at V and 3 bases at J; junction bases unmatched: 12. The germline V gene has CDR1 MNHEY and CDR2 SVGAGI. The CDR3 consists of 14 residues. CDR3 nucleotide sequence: TGTGCCACTACTAGCGCCAGCCCCCTCTACGAGCAGTACTTC. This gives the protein CATTSASPLYEQYF.

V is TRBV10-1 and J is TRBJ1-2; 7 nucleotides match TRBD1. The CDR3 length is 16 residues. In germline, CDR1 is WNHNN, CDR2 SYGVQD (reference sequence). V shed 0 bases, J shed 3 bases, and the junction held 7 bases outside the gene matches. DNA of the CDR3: TGCGCCAGCAGTGAGTCGGGACAGCCCCCGTACTATGGCTACACCTTC. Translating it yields CASSESGQPPYYGYTF.